A single sample is the source of the 9 T cell receptor beta chains below, sequenced in a study of T cells after yellow fever vaccination. Each CDR3 protein is one row after TCRdb ran MiXCR on the 5' RACE reads. The data show some 320,000 distinct CDR3 sequences, around 10% seen once. Here the sequenced sample was CD4+ T cells sorted from PBMCs, taken 45 days after the yellow fever booster vaccination. These receptors originate from a man younger than 35 who received the YFV17D yellow fever vaccine.

The chain joins TRBV14 to TRBJ2-1; 13 bases line up with TRBD2. V shed 4 bases and J 11 bases; nucleotides not matched to a gene: 2. This CDR3 is 13 amino acids long. Per germline, CDR1 SGHDN and CDR2 FVKESK. CDR3 sequence (DNA): TGTGCCAGCAGCCTGGGACTAGCGGGGCAGCAGTTCTTC. As protein: CASSLGLAGQQFF.

This clonotype came up a few times. V gene TRBV5-5 combines with J gene TRBJ1-2; D is uncertain. The CDR3 spans 13 residues. Trimming left V 0 bases short and J 3 bases short, with 6 bases between. Per the germline V gene, CDR1 is SGHKS and CDR2 is YYEKEE (reference sequence). The CDR3 spells CASSLGIDYGYTF. DNA for the CDR3: TGTGCCAGCAGCTTGGGGATAGACTATGGCTACACCTTC.

This clonotype was seen only a few times. The rearrangement joins TRBV12-3 or TRBV12-4 to TRBJ1-1, with D uncertain. The CDR3 is 13 residues long. Trimming shortened V by 6 bases and J by 2 bases, and 10 bases separated the two germline ends. CDR3 protein: CASSRHSNTEAFF. For the CDR3, the DNA is TGTGCCAGCAGCCGACACTCCAACACTGAAGCTTTCTTT.

The table lists this clonotype with a few counts. The chain carries TRBV20-1 and TRBJ2-1; 7 positions agree with TRBD1. This CDR3 contains 17 residues. In germline, CDR1 is DFQATT, CDR2 SNEGSKA (reference sequence). Trimming cost V 1 base and J 3 bases; bases outside gene matches: 12. For the CDR3, the DNA is TGCAGTGCTAGAGCTTTAACAGGGGACGTTTTCTACAATGAGCAGTTCTTC. This gives the protein CSARALTGDVFYNEQFF.

This rearrangement joins TRBV19 to TRBJ1-2; 9 bases are shared with TRBD1. The CDR3 has 14 residues. Trimming at V came to 8 bases and at J to 3 bases, leaving 7 bases not matched to a gene. Looked up from germline, CDR1 is LNHDA and CDR2 is SQIVND (reference sequence). In nucleotides, the CDR3 is TGTGCCAGTCAAAGACAGGGGGATTACTATGGCTACACCTTC. Its translation: CASQRQGDYYGYTF.

This clonotype has ten or more counts. This rearrangement joins TRBV28 to TRBJ2-3; D is undetermined. The CDR3 loop spans 15 amino acids. The germline CDR1 and CDR2 sequences are MDHEN and SYDVKM. The germline V and J ends were trimmed by 6 bases and 0 bases, with 13 bases remaining between them. Written as DNA, the CDR3 is TGTGCCAGCAGCCCAGGATTGAGCAGCACAGATACGCAGTATTTT. Encoded protein: CASSPGLSSTDTQYF. Based on the CDR3 plus reference TRBV28 and TRBJ2-3, the full variable domain is DVKVTQSSRYLVKRTGEKVFLECVQDMDHENMFWYRQDPGLGLRLIYFSYDVKMKEKGDIPEGYSVSREKKERFSLILESASTNQTSMYLCASSPGLSSTDTQYFGPGTRLTVL.

This clonotype has a count of ten or more. DNA of the CDR3: TGCGCCAGCAGAACGACCGGGACAGGCAACAATGAGCAGTTCTTC. It specifies CASRTTGTGNNEQFF. The genes are TRBV5-1 and TRBJ2-1; 8 positions agree with TRBD1. The V gene's germline CDR1 is SGHRS and CDR2 YFSETQ. CDR3 length: 15 residues. V shed 5 bases and J 5 bases; nucleotides not matched to a gene: 9.

The chain employs TRBV5-1 and TRBJ1-3; 7 bases map to TRBD1. This CDR3 spans 16 amino acids. The V and J ends lost 5 bases and 2 bases, in that order; junction bases with no gene match: 10. In germline, CDR1 is SGHRS, CDR2 YFSETQ. This chain's CDR3 is CASSYQTGHTGNTIYF. CDR3 in DNA: TGCGCCAGCAGTTACCAGACAGGGCACACTGGAAACACCATATATTTT.

This clonotype occurred a few times. V and J are TRBV29-1 and TRBJ2-3; D ambiguous. This CDR3 has 10 residues. V lost 4 bases, J lost 4 bases, and 3 bases lay in between. CDR1 is SQVTM and CDR2 is ANQGSEA in the germline V gene. CDR3: CSVGADTQYF. Written as DNA, the CDR3 is TGCAGCGTTGGCGCAGATACGCAGTATTTT.